The 25 T cell receptor beta chains reported below all come from one sample, sequenced in a study of T cell repertoires in cytomegalovirus infection. MiXCR, run by TCRdb on the reads, gives a single entry per CDR3 protein. The table has more than 200,000 distinct CDR3 sequences, approximately 9% seen once. The specimen was PBMCs. The receptors were sampled from a human donor in good health (CMV status not recorded). Some clones in this sample may be carry-over from other donors' samples.

This clonotype was seen at least ten times. This chain connects TRBV30 to TRBJ1-5, with a tentative D call TRBD1 (5 bases). Trimming removed 1 base from V and 1 base from J, with 14 bases in between. The CDR3 is 16 residues long. Germline values: CDR1 GTSNPN, CDR2 SVGIG (reference sequence). The CDR3 sequence: CAWSDGGFWSNQPQHF. The CDR3, as DNA: TGTGCCTGGAGTGACGGGGGGTTTTGGAGCAATCAGCCCCAGCATTTT.

This clonotype showed up many times. This sequence joins TRBV7-2 and TRBJ1-6; TRBD1 matches 9 bases. Per the germline V gene, CDR1 is SGHTA and CDR2 is FQGNSA. The CDR3 loop spans 16 amino acids. J lost 1 base, V lost 5 bases, and 3 bases had no gene match. The DNA of the CDR3 is TGTGCCAGCAGCGCACAGGGGGCTTCCTATAATTCACCCCTCCACTTT. This gives the protein CASSAQGASYNSPLHF.

This chain uses TRBV14 with TRBJ1-1; weak D call: TRBD1 (6 bases). Deletions cut 1 base from V and 1 base from J, with 10 bases between. The germline CDR1 and CDR2 sequences are SGHDN and FVKESK. CDR3 length: 15 amino acids. The CDR3 nucleotides are TGTGCCAGCAGCCAAGGAACCAGGGGGAACACTGAAGCTTTCTTT. Translated: CASSQGTRGNTEAFF. The whole variable domain, filled in from reference TRBV14 and TRBJ1-1, reads EAGVTQFPSHSVIEKGQTVTLRCDPISGHDNLYWYRRVMGKEIKFLLHFVKESKQDESGMPNNRFLAERTGGTYSTLKVQPAELEDSGVYFCASSQGTRGNTEAFFGQGTRLTVV.

This clonotype was counted at least ten times. The V gene is TRBV12-3 or TRBV12-4, the J gene TRBJ2-6; D is possibly TRBD1 (5 bases). The CDR3 covers 15 residues. The V gene lost 5 bases and the J gene lost 1 base, with 9 bases spanning the gap. CDR3 residues: CASSLQGSGANVLTF. CDR3 DNA sequence: TGTGCCAGCAGTCTCCAGGGATCTGGGGCCAACGTCCTGACTTTC.

Remarks on this clonotype: The CDR3 carries no conserved terminal phenylalanine or tryptophan, so it likely arises from a read error. The V gene is TRBV7-2, the J gene TRBJ2-6, with no clear D. Germline-derived CDR1 and CDR2 are SGHTA and FQGNSA. This CDR3 has 13 amino acids. The germline V and J ends were trimmed by 5 bases and 10 bases, with 12 bases remaining between them. Here the CDR3 reads CASSVGWGNVLTL. For the CDR3, the DNA is TGTGCCAGCAGCGTCGGATGGGGAAACGTCCTGACTCTC.

The V gene is TRBV6-2 or TRBV6-3, the J gene TRBJ1-2, with TRBD1 as a possible D gene (5 bases). V was shortened by 5 bases and J by 7 bases, with 17 bases between the two germline ends. CDR3 size: 14 residues. Germline V CDR1 and CDR2: MNHEY, SVGEGT. Here the CDR3 reads CASSTSGTAAGYTF. The CDR3 nucleotides are TGTGCCAGCAGTACATCCGGGACGGCGGCTGGCTACACCTTC.

This clonotype was observed at least ten times. The V and J genes are TRBV7-9 and TRBJ2-3; D not certain. This CDR3 contains 15 residues. Germline V gene data show CDR1 as SEHNR and CDR2 as FQNEAQ (reference sequence). The germline V and J ends were trimmed by 5 bases and 4 bases, with 16 bases remaining between them. The CDR3 coding sequence is TGTGCCAGCAGCCGTCGAGAGCCACAAGCAGATACGCAGTATTTT. Amino acid sequence: CASSRREPQADTQYF.

This clonotype was detected a few times. The chain joins TRBV20-1 to TRBJ2-5; 8 bases are shared with TRBD1. Germline V lookup: CDR1 DFQATT, CDR2 SNEGSKA (reference sequence). Trimming took 4 bases from V and 3 from J; bases not matched to a gene: 10. The CDR3 length is 15 residues. The CDR3 DNA sequence: TGCAGTGCTACCACGACAGGGGCGGCTAAAGAGACCCAGTACTTC. Translating gives CSATTTGAAKETQYF.

The V and J genes are TRBV7-2 and TRBJ2-3; maybe TRBD1 (6 bases). V was cut by 6 bases and J by 0 bases, with 13 bases left in between. This CDR3 spans 15 amino acids. Germline CDR1 and CDR2: SGHTA and FQGNSA. This chain's CDR3 is CASRMQGLSTDTQYF. For the CDR3, the DNA is TGTGCCAGCAGAATGCAGGGGCTTAGCACAGATACGCAGTATTTT.

The genes are TRBV20-1 and TRBJ1-1; D is unresolved. Trimming stripped 0 bases from V and 1 base from J, with 9 bases between. The CDR3 runs 14 residues. Germline loops: CDR1 DFQATT, CDR2 SNEGSKA (reference sequence). CDR3 sequence: CSARDGRANTEAFF. The CDR3 bases are TGCAGTGCTAGAGATGGGCGGGCGAACACTGAAGCTTTCTTT.

This clonotype has ten or more counts. The chain employs TRBV5-4 and TRBJ2-5; 9 bases agree with TRBD2. The germline V gene encodes CDR1 SGHNT and CDR2 YYREEE (reference sequence). Trimming cost V 1 base and J 2 bases; bases outside gene matches: 9. The CDR3 spans 17 residues. The chain's CDR3 is CASSLMASGTGQETQYF. For the CDR3, the DNA is TGTGCCAGCAGCTTGATGGCTAGCGGGACGGGGCAAGAGACCCAGTACTTC.

V gene TRBV6-4 combines with J gene TRBJ2-3; no definite D call. The CDR3 has 13 amino acids. CDR1 and CDR2 (germline): MRHNA, SNTAGT. V was trimmed by 2 bases and J by 1 base, leaving 4 bases between them. The CDR3 DNA sequence: TGTGCCAGCAGTGACACCGGCACAGATACGCAGTATTTT. Translation gives CASSDTGTDTQYF.

This clonotype was observed at least ten times. This chain links TRBV7-2 with TRBJ1-1; D is unresolved. The CDR3 length is 13 residues. Germline V gives CDR1 SGHTA, CDR2 FQGNSA. Trimming removed 2 bases from V and 5 bases from J, with 9 bases in between. CDR3 DNA: TGTGCCAGCAGCTTAAAAAGGAGGACTGAAGCTTTCTTT. Translated: CASSLKRRTEAFF.

The chain couples TRBV11-3 to TRBJ1-1, with a weak D call TRBD1 (5 bases). Germline CDR1 SGHNT, CDR2 YENEEA. V shed 2 bases and J shed 3 bases, with 13 bases lying between them. This CDR3 is built from 15 residues. CDR3 sequence: CASSLRVRGDTEAFF. CDR3 nucleotide sequence: TGTGCCAGCAGCTTAAGGGTCCGAGGGGACACTGAAGCTTTCTTT. The full variable domain, in which reference TRBV11-3 and TRBJ1-1 provide the parts outside the CDR3, is EAGVVQSPRYKIIEKKQPVAFWCNPISGHNTLYWYLQNLGQGPELLIRYENEEAVDDSQLPKDRFSAERLKGVDSTLKIQPAELGDSAVYLCASSLRVRGDTEAFFGQGTRLTVV.

This clonotype was counted many times. The chain joins TRBV7-2 to TRBJ2-1; a weak D match, TRBD1 (6 bases). Germline CDR1 and CDR2: SGHTA and FQGNSA. The V gene lost 5 bases and the J gene lost 7 bases, with 15 bases spanning the gap. The CDR3 totals 14 residues. The CDR3 region is CASSPTGILNEQFF. CDR3 DNA sequence: TGTGCCAGCAGCCCTACAGGGATTTTAAATGAGCAGTTCTTC.

This clonotype has only a few counts. The J gene is TRBJ1-1, the V gene TRBV5-6; the D gene is possibly TRBD1 (5 bases). Germline V gene data show CDR1 as SGHDT and CDR2 as YYEEEE. With 0 bases removed from V and 7 bases from J, the gap between germline ends came to 10 bases. The CDR3 loop spans 13 amino acids. CDR3: CASSLAGMSEAFF. Written as DNA, the CDR3 is TGTGCCAGCAGCTTGGCAGGGATGAGTGAAGCTTTCTTT. Combining the CDR3 with reference TRBV5-6 and TRBJ1-1 gives the whole variable domain DAGVTQSPTHLIKTRGQQVTLRCSPKSGHDTVSWYQQALGQGPQFIFQYYEEEERQRGNFPDRFSGHQFPNYSSELNVNALLLGDSALYLCASSLAGMSEAFFGQGTRLTVV.

This clonotype was detected ten times or more. The chain couples TRBV7-8 to TRBJ2-7, with TRBD2 identical over 7 bases. This CDR3 has 16 residues. Germline assignment: CDR1 SGHVS and CDR2 FQNEAQ. The junction had 7 bases not matched to a gene; V was cut back by 1 base and J by 1 base. CDR3 region: CASSLDGGSGSYEQYF. For the CDR3, the DNA is TGTGCCAGCAGCTTAGATGGCGGGAGCGGTTCCTACGAGCAGTACTTC.

In this sample, this clonotype turned up many times. The genes are TRBV7-2 and TRBJ1-2, with D maybe TRBD1 (6 bases). Trimming cost V 5 bases and J 4 bases, with 14 bases left between them. This CDR3 comprises 14 residues. In germline, CDR1 is SGHTA, CDR2 FQGNSA. The CDR3 loop reads CASSARQDSYGYTF. In nucleotides, the CDR3 is TGTGCCAGCAGCGCCAGACAGGATTCCTATGGCTACACCTTC.

This clonotype has just a few counts. V and J are TRBV28 and TRBJ1-5; D unclear. V lost 10 bases, J lost 3 bases, and 10 bases lay in between. CDR3 length: 12 residues. From germline, CDR1 is MDHEN and CDR2 SYDVKM. For the CDR3, the DNA is TGTGCCATCCAGCTTACCAATCAGCCCCAGCATTTT. Translating gives CAIQLTNQPQHF. The full variable domain, its missing parts supplied by reference TRBV28 and TRBJ1-5, is DVKVTQSSRYLVKRTGEKVFLECVQDMDHENMFWYRQDPGLGLRLIYFSYDVKMKEKGDIPEGYSVSREKKERFSLILESASTNQTSMYLCAIQLTNQPQHFGDGTRLSIL.

This clonotype was recorded a few times. This chain joins TRBV10-2 and TRBJ2-1; a possible D gene is TRBD2 (5 bases). V was clipped by 2 bases and J by 9 bases, with 8 bases between them. This CDR3 is 12 amino acids long. Germline-derived CDR1 and CDR2 are WSHSY and SAAADI. The CDR3 sequence is CASSEGRSEQFF. CDR3 coding DNA: TGCGCCAGCAGTGAGGGGAGAAGTGAGCAGTTCTTC.

This clonotype has just a few counts. The chain uses TRBV20-1 and TRBJ2-5; the match to TRBD1 covers 8 bases. This CDR3 has 12 amino acids. Germline loops: CDR1 DFQATT, CDR2 SNEGSKA (reference sequence). The ends lost 4 bases at V and 4 bases at J; junction bases unmatched: 2. The CDR3 DNA is TGCAGTGCTAACAGGGGGTTAGAGACCCAGTACTTC. Its protein is CSANRGLETQYF.

This clonotype was picked up many times. V is TRBV6-1 and J is TRBJ2-7; D is unresolved. This CDR3 is 14 amino acids long. Trimming cost V 4 bases and J 0 bases, with 10 bases left between them. The V gene's germline CDR1 is MNHNS and CDR2 SASEGT. In nucleotides, the CDR3 is TGTGCCAGCAGTGGAGGCGGTGGCTCCTACGAGCAGTACTTC. This translates into CASSGGGGSYEQYF.

The chain recombines TRBV28 with TRBJ1-1; D remains unclear. From germline, CDR1 is MDHEN and CDR2 SYDVKM. The CDR3 contains 15 residues. V gave up 3 bases and J gave up 4 bases, with 15 bases separating them. This chain's CDR3 is CASSLLSSAGTEAFF. The CDR3 coding sequence is TGTGCCAGCAGTTTGTTGTCGTCCGCAGGCACTGAAGCTTTCTTT.

This clonotype was recorded many times. The chain joins TRBV7-2 to TRBJ2-7; tentative D call: TRBD2 (5 bases). The CDR3 extends over 15 amino acids. Trimming shortened V by 0 bases and J by 5 bases, and 14 bases separated the two germline ends. CDR1 SGHTA and CDR2 FQGNSA come from the germline V gene. CDR3 nucleotides: TGTGCCAGCAGCTTAGCAGCTCCCTCCGGGGACGAGCAGTACTTC. This gives the protein CASSLAAPSGDEQYF.

The chain employs TRBV28 and TRBJ2-4; weak D call: TRBD2 (7 bases). The V gene lost 3 bases and the J gene lost 1 base, with 10 bases spanning the gap. This CDR3 spans 15 amino acids. In germline, CDR1 is MDHEN, CDR2 SYDVKM. The CDR3 spells CASSLGGQAKNIQYF. The CDR3 nucleotides read TGTGCCAGCAGTTTGGGGGGGCAGGCCAAAAACATTCAGTACTTC.